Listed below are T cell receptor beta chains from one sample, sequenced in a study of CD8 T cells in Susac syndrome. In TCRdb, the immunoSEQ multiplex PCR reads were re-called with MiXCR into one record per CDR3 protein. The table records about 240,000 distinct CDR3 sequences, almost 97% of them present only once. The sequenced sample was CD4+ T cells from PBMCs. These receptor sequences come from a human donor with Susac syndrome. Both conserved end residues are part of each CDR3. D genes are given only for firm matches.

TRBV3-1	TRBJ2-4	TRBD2	CASRQGAGGLGNIQYF	TGTGCCAGCAGGCAAGGGGCGGGAGGGCTGGGAAACATTCAGTACTTC
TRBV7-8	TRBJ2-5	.	CASSFGSVKETQYF	TGTGCCAGCAGCTTTGGTTCGGTTAAAGAGACCCAGTACTTC
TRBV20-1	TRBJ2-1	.	CSASPRGLAESSYNEQFF	TGCAGTGCTAGTCCTCGGGGGCTAGCGGAGAGCTCCTACAATGAGCAGTTCTTC
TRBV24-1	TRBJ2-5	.	CATSSGGAETQYF	TGTGCCACCAGTTCTGGAGGGGCCGAGACCCAGTACTTC
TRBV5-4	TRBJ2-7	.	CASSLAGAPYEQYF	TGTGCCAGCAGCTTAGCCGGGGCACCCTACGAGCAGTACTTC
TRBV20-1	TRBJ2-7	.	CSALTEYSYEQYF	TGCAGTGCCCTGACAGAATACTCCTACGAGCAGTACTTC
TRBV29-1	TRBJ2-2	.	CSVEVLIDEARGTGELFF	TGCAGCGTTGAAGTTCTTATCGATGAGGCGCGGGGCACCGGGGAGCTGTTTTTT
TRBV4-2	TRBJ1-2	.	CASSQVITRNGYTF	TGTGCCAGCAGCCAAGTAATCACACGCAATGGCTACACCTTC
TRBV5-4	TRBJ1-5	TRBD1	CASSLDQGAGQPQHF	TGTGCCAGCAGCTTGGATCAGGGGGCAGGGCAGCCCCAGCATTTT
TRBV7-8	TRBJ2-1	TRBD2	CASSLTSGVGGYNEQFF	TGTGCCAGCAGCTTAACTAGCGGCGTCGGCGGCTACAATGAGCAGTTCTTC
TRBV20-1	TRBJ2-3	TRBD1	CSAPPGQSTDTQYF	TGCAGTGCTCCCCCGGGACAGAGCACAGATACGCAGTATTTT
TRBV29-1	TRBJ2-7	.	CSVGWGRGGGAYEQYF	TGCAGCGTCGGTTGGGGCAGGGGTGGAGGGGCCTACGAGCAGTACTTC
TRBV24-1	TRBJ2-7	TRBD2	CATSGSPAGDDVEQYF	TGTGCCACCAGTGGAAGCCCCGCGGGAGATGACGTCGAGCAGTACTTC
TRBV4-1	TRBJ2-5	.	CASSQVGRETQYF	TGCGCCAGCAGCCAAGTGGGTCGGGAGACCCAGTACTTC
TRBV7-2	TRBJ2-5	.	CASSFLVSQETQYF	TGTGCCAGCAGCTTCCTAGTTAGCCAAGAGACCCAGTACTTC